This T cell receptor (beta chain) was found in a study of Ad26.COV2.S vaccination and SARS-CoV-2 variants. Turning to the study itself: Ad26.COV2.S was injected intramuscularly once or twice, 56 days apart.

The assay was immunoSEQ multiplex PCR, and TCRdb's table has in-frame clones only and misses some. The sample lists fewer than 400,000 clones; 80% to 90% were seen once. Documented treatment: some 20 received Ad26.COV2.S at low or high dose, single or two shots; a few received placebo; per-sample allocation not given. Collection of samples fell on day 63 after the first vaccine or placebo injection. This CDR3 has 13 residues. Trimming cost V 3 bases and J 0 bases, with 8 bases left between them. Germline V gene sequence: CDR1 SQVTM, CDR2 ANQGSEA. The chain combines TRBV29-1 with TRBJ1-1; no definite D call. The TCR was taken from a person aged 18 to 59 who received the Ad26.COV2.S COVID-19 vaccine or a placebo. The material was peripheral blood, obtained in a trial of Ad26.COV2.S vaccine versus placebo. Here the CDR3 DNA reads TGCAGCGTTGAGGCCAGGTTGAACACTGAAGCTTTCTTT. Encoded protein: CSVEARLNTEAFF.